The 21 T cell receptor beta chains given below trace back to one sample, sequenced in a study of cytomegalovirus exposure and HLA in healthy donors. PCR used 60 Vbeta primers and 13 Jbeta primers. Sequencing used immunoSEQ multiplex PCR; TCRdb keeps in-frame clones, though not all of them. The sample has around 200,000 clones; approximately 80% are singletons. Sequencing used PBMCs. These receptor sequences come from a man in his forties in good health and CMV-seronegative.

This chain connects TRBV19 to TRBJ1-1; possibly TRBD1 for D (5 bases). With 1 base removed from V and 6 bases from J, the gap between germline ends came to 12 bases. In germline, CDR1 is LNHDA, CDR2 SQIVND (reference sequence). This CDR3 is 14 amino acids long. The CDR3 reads CASSIGGGTAEAFF. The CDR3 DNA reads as TGTGCCAGTAGTATAGGAGGCGGGACGGCTGAAGCTTTCTTT. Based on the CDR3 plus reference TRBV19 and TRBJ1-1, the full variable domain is DGGITQSPKYLFRKEGQNVTLSCEQNLNHDAMYWYRQDPGQGLRLIYYSQIVNDFQKGDIAEGYSVSREKKESFPLTVTSAQKNPTAFYLCASSIGGGTAEAFFGQGTRLTVV.

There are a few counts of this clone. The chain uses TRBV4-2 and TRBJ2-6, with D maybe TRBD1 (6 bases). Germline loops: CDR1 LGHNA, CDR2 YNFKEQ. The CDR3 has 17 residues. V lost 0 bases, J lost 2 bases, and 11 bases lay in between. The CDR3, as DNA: TGTGCCAGCAGCCAAGAACAGGGAGCAGCTGGGGCCAACGTCCTGACTTTC. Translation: CASSQEQGAAGANVLTF.

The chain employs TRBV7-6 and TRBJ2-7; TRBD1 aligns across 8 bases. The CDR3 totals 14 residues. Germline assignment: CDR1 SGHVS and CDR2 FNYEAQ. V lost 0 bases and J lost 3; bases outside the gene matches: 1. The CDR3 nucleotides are TGTGCCAGCAGCTTAGCTACAGGGGGCTACGAGCAGTACTTC. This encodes CASSLATGGYEQYF.

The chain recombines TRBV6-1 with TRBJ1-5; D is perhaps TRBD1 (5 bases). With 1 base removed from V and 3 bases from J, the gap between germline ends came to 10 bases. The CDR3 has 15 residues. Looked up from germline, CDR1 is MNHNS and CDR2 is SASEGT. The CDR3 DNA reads TGTGCCAGCAGTGAAGGGGGGGTGAACAATCAGCCCCAGCATTTT. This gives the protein CASSEGGVNNQPQHF.

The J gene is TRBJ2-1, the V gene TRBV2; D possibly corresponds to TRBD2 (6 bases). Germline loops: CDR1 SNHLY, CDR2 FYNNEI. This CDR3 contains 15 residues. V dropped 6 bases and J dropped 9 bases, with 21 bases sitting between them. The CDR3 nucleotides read TGTGCCAGCAGGCGATTAGCGGCCCCTGGGGGTGAGCAGTTCTTC. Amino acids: CASRRLAAPGGEQFF. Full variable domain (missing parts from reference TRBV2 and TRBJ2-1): EPEVTQTPSHQVTQMGQEVILRCVPISNHLYFYWYRQILGQKVEFLVSFYNNEISEKSEIFDDQFSVERPDGSNFTLKIRSTKLEDSAMYFCASRRLAAPGGEQFFGPGTRLTVL.

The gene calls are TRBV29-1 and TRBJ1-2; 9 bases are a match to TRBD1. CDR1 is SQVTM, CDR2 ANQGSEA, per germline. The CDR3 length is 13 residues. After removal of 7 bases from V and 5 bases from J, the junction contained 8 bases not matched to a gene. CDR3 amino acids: CSASTGGKYGYTF. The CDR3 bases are TGCAGCGCTAGTACAGGGGGCAAGTATGGCTACACCTTC.

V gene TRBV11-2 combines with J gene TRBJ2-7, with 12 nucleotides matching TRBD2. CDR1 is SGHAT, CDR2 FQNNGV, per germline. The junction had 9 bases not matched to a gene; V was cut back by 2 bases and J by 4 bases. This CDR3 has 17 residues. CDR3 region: CASSLLTGTSGSYEQYF. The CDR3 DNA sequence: TGTGCCAGCAGCTTACTGACCGGGACTAGCGGGTCTTACGAGCAGTACTTC.

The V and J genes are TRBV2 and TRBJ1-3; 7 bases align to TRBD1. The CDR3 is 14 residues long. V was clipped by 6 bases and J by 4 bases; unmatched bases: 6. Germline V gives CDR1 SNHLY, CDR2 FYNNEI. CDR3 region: CASRTTGLGNTIYF. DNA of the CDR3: TGTGCCAGCAGAACGACAGGGTTGGGAAACACCATATATTTT.

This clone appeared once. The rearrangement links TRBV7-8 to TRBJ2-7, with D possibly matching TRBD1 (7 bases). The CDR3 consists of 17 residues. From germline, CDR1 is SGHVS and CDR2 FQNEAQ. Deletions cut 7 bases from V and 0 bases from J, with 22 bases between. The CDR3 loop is CASTFVGRDSSSYEQYF. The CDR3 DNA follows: TGTGCCAGCACGTTCGTCGGGCGGGACAGTTCCTCCTACGAGCAGTACTTC.

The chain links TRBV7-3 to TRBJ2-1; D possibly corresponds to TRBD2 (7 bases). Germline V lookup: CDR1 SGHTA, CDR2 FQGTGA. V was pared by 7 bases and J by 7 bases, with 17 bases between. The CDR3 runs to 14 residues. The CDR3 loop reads CASKPGRGGNEQFF. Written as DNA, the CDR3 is TGTGCCAGCAAACCAGGGAGGGGGGGGAATGAGCAGTTCTTC.

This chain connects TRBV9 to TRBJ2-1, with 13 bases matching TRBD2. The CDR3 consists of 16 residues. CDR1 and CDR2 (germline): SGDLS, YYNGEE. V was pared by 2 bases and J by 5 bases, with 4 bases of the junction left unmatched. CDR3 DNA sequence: TGTGCCAGCAGCGTGATCGGGACTAGCGGGAACAATGAGCAGTTCTTC. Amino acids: CASSVIGTSGNNEQFF.

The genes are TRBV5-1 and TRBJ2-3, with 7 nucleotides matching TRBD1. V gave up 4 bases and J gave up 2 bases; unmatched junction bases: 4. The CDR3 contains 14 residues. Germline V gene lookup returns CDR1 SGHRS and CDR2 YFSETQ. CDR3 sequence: CASSPTGNTDTQYF. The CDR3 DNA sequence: TGCGCCAGCAGCCCGACAGGGAACACAGATACGCAGTATTTT.

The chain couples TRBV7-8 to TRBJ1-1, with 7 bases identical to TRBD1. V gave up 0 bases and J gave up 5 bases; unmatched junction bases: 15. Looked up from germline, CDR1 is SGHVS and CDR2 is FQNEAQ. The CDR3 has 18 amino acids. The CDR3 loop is CASSLAFFPGQELTEAFF. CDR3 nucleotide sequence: TGTGCCAGCAGCTTAGCGTTCTTCCCAGGACAGGAGCTAACTGAAGCTTTCTTT.

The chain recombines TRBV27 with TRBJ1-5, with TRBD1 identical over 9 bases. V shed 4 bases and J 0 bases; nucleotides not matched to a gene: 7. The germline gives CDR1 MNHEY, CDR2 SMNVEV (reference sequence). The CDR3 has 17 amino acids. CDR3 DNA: TGTGCCAGCAGTTCGGGACAGGGCCAATATAGCAATCAGCCCCAGCATTTT. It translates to CASSSGQGQYSNQPQHF.

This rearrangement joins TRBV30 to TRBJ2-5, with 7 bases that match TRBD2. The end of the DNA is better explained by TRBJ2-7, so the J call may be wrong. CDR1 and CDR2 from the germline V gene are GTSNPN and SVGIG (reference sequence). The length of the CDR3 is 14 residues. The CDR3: CAFGTGGRTYEQYF. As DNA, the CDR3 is TGTGCCTTTGGTACGGGCGGGAGAACTTACGAGCAGTACTTC.

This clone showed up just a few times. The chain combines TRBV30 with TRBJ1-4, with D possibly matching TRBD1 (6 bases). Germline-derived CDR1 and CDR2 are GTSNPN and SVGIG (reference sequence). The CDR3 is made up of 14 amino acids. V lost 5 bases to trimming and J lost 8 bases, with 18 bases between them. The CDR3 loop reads CAWARTVYGEKLFF. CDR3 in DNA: TGTGCCTGGGCTCGGACAGTCTACGGGGAAAAACTGTTTTTT.

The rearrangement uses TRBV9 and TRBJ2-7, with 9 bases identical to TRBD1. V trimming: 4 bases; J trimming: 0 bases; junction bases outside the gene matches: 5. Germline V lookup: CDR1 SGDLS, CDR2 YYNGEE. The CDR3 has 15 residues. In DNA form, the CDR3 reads TGTGCCAGCAGCCTACAGGGGGCCCACTCCTACGAGCAGTACTTC. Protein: CASSLQGAHSYEQYF.

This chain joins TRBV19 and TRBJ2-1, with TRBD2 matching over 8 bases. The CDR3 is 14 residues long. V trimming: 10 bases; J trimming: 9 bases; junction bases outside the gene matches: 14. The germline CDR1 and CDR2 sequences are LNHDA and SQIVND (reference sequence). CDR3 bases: TGTGCCACAAATCCGGGACTAGGCCTCCCTGAGCAGTTCTTC. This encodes CATNPGLGLPEQFF.

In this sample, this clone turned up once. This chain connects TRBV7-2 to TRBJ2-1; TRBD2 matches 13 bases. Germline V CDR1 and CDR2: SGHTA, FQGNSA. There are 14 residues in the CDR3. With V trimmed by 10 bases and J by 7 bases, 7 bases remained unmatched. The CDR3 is CATRPGLAGNEQFF. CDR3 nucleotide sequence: TGTGCCACACGACCGGGACTAGCGGGGAATGAGCAGTTCTTC. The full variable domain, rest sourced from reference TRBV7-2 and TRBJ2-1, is GAGVSQSPSNKVTEKGKDVELRCDPISGHTALYWYRQSLGQGLEFLIYFQGNSAPDKSGLPSDRFSAERTGGSVSTLTIQRTQQEDSAVYLCATRPGLAGNEQFFGPGTRLTVL.

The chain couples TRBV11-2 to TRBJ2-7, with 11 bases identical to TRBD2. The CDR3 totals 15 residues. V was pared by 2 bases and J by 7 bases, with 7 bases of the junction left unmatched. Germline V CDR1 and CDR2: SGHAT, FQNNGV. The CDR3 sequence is CASSLTASGGREQYF. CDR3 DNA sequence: TGTGCCAGCAGCTTAACGGCTAGCGGGGGGAGGGAGCAGTACTTC.

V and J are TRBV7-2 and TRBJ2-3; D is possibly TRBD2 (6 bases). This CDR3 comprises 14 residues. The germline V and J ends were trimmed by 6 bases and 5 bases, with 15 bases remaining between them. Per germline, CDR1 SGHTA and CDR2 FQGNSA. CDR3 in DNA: TGTGCCAGCAGTCCGAAACGGGAGAGAGATACGCAGTATTTT. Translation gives CASSPKRERDTQYF. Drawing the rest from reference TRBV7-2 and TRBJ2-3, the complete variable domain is GAGVSQSPSNKVTEKGKDVELRCDPISGHTALYWYRQSLGQGLEFLIYFQGNSAPDKSGLPSDRFSAERTGGSVSTLTIQRTQQEDSAVYLCASSPKRERDTQYFGPGTRLTVL.